This T cell receptor (beta chain) was sequenced for a study of blood T cell repertoires in COVID-19. At the level of the study: Samples representing acute and convalescent COVID-19 were sourced from the United States, Italy and Spain.

The age range of participants was about 18 to 100 years, with residence in some 25 US areas. Here immunoSEQ multiplex PCR was the method, and the copy in TCRdb shows in-frame clones only, minus some. The profile shows roughly 300,000 clones, roughly 87% of them singletons. In germline, CDR1 is SGHTA, CDR2 FQGNSA. Trimming took 7 bases from V and 4 from J, leaving 14 bases between them. The CDR3 contains 13 residues. Material: PBMCs or T cells enriched from blood (not recorded which). The clonotype was recovered from a woman aged 30 to 39 who had recovered from COVID-19. The V call is TRBV7-2, the J call TRBJ2-7; D is uncertain. The CDR3 loop is CASTPGRSYEQYF. Written as DNA, the CDR3 is TGTGCCAGCACCCCTGGGCGTTCGTACGAGCAGTACTTC.